The sequence of this T cell receptor beta chain was determined in a study of T cells after yellow fever vaccination. In this sample, this clonotype turned up a few times. What it recognizes is unknown. General observations from the study: Clones from primary vaccination mostly reappeared after the booster (about 97% CD4, under 90% CD8).

TCRdb ran MiXCR on the 5' RACE reads and lists one entry per CDR3 protein. The sample has about 630,000 distinct CDR3 sequences, 10% to 15% seen once. Germline values: CDR1 SQVTM, CDR2 ANQGSEA. The CDR3 length is 14 residues. With 4 bases clipped from V and 5 bases from J, the junction kept 6 bases outside the gene matches. The TCR originated in a man aged 25 to 40 who received the YFV17D yellow fever vaccine. Sequenced material: PBMCs, taken on the day of the yellow fever booster vaccination. V and J are TRBV29-1 and TRBJ1-2, with 11 bases that match TRBD1. In nucleotides, the CDR3 is TGCAGCGTTGGCGGGACAGGGGGGGAGTATGGCTACACCTTC. Its protein product is CSVGGTGGEYGYTF.